This T cell receptor (beta chain) was recovered during a study of PD-1 blockade in mismatch repair-deficient tumors. The overall study: Patients had approximately 12 mismatch repair-deficient cancer types and were previously treated and progressing. Whole-study results and caveats: Tumor-resident clones, often absent from pretreatment blood, expanded after pembrolizumab and then contracted.

Here immunoSEQ multiplex PCR was the method, and the copy in TCRdb shows in-frame clones only, minus some. The sample consists of around 110,000 clones, approximately 80% of them appearing once. The CDR3 loop spans 14 amino acids. V was pared by 0 bases and J by 3 bases, with 9 bases between. Germline CDR1 is MNHEY and CDR2 is SMNVEV (reference sequence). Mismatch repair deficiency was confirmed in all patients, by PCR or immunohistochemistry. Points on this clone: Its matching antigen is unknown.

The J gene is TRBJ2-7, the V gene TRBV27; D is possibly TRBD1 or TRBD2 (5 bases each). This TCR was recovered from an adult with mismatch repair-deficient cancer. The source material was peripheral blood, sampled approximately 14 months after starting pembrolizumab. In DNA form, the CDR3 reads TGTGCCAGCAGTTTATCTTTGGGGGTCTACGAGCAGTACTTC. Translation gives CASSLSLGVYEQYF.